This T cell receptor beta chain originates from a study of T-cell reconstitution after alpha-beta-depleted transplantation in children. The CDR3 has 12 amino acids. Germline CDR1 and CDR2: SQVTM and ANQGSEA. Deletions cut 4 bases from V and 5 bases from J, with 12 bases between. Unique molecular identifiers were used to barcode this TCRbeta library. TCRdb independently ran MiXCR on the PCR reads; one entry per CDR3 protein. The data contain about 540,000 distinct CDR3 sequences, 18% of them singletons. The chain is built from TRBV29-1 and TRBJ2-7, with unresolved D. The receptor's source is a human donor who donated a stem cell graft to a child with acute lymphoblastic leukemia. The sample was PBMCs from the stem cell graft donor, taken from the stem cell graft. This CDR3 reads CSVVYDSDEQYF. DNA for the CDR3: TGCAGCGTTGTGTACGATTCGGACGAGCAGTACTTC.